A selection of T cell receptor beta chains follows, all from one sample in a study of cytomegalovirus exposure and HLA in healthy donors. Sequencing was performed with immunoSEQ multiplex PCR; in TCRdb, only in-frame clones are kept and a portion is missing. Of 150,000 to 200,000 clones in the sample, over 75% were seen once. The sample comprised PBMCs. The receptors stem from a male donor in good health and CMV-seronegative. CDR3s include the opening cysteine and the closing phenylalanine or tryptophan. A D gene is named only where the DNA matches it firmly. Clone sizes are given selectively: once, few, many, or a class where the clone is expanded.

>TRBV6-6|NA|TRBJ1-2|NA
TGTGCCAGCAGTTACCAGGCAGGCCCGTCCTATGGCTACACCTTC
CASSYQAGPSYGYTF
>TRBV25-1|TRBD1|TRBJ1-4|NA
TGTGCCAGCAGTGCCTATACAGGGGATCTTGAAAAACTGTTTTTT
CASSAYTGDLEKLFF
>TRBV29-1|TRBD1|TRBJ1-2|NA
TGCAGCGTCTCGGGGACAGGGGCGGGCTATGGCTACACCTTC
CSVSGTGAGYGYTF
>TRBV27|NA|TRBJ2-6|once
TGTGCCAGCACCCCCCTGAGAAGCTCTGGGGCCAACGTCCTGACTTTC
CASTPLRSSGANVLTF
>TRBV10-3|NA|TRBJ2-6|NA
TGTGCCATCAGTGAGCCCGCATCTGGGGGCGCTGGGGCCAACGTCCTGACTTTC
CAISEPASGGAGANVLTF
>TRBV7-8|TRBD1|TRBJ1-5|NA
TGTGCCAGCAGCTACGGACAGGGCGGTAGAAATCAGCCCCAGCATTTT
CASSYGQGGRNQPQHF
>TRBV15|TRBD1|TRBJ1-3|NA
TGTGCCACCAGCCTACGACAGGGTTTCGGAAACACCATATATTTT
CATSLRQGFGNTIYF
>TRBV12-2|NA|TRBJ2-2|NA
TGTGCAAGTCGCACCTACAGGGCGCCGAACACCGGGGAGCTGTTTTTT
CASRTYRAPNTGELFF
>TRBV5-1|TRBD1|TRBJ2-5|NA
TGCGCCAGCTCGAGGGGACAGCAAGAGACCCAGTACTTC
CASSRGQQETQYF
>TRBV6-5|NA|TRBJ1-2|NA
TGTGCCAGCAGTTACTCGTCCTACAGGGTGGGCTATGGCTACACCTTC
CASSYSSYRVGYGYTF
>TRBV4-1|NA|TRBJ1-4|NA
TGCGCCAGCAGCCGAGAAGGACAGCCAACTAATGAAAAACTGTTTTTT
CASSREGQPTNEKLFF
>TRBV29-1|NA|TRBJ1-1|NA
TGCAGCGCTGCAGGGTACAGGACTGAAGCTTTCTTT
CSAAGYRTEAFF
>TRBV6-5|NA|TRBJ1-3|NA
TGTGCCAGCAGTTACTCGTCCGGGATTGTTGGAAACACCATATATTTT
CASSYSSGIVGNTIYF
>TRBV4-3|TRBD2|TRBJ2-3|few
TGCGCCAGCAGCCAAGCACTAGCGGGGGGAGCAGATACGCAGTATTTT
CASSQALAGGADTQYF
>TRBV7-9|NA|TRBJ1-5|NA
TGTGCCAGCAGCTCCGGGGACACCGCCTTGCCCCAGCATTTT
CASSSGDTALPQHF
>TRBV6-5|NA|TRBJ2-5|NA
TGTGCCAGCAGCCGCGGCCGTGAAGAGACCCAGTACTTC
CASSRGREETQYF
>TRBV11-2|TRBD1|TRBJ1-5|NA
TGTGCCAGCAGCCCCGGGACAGGGAGTCAGCCCCAGCATTTT
CASSPGTGSQPQHF